These 30 T cell receptor beta chains originate from one sample sequenced in a study of shared clonotypes between healthy human individuals. Naive CD8 cells lacked CD45RO, underwent positive selection for CCR7 and left out terminally differentiated effector memory CD45RA+ cells. Data came from immunoSEQ multiplex PCR; TCRdb stores just in-frame clones and leaves some out. The table records roughly 850,000 clones, roughly 96% of them present only once. Input material: naive CD8+ T cells sorted from blood. The source of these receptors is a man aged 30-40 years in good health.

The rearrangement uses TRBV7-9 and TRBJ2-2; D uncertain. Trimming cost V 4 bases and J 6 bases, with 3 bases left between them. Germline CDR1 reads SEHNR; CDR2 reads FQNEAQ (reference sequence). The CDR3 totals 11 residues. CDR3 DNA: TGTGCCAGCAGCTCCCCCGGGGAGCTGTTTTTT. Translated, it gives CASSSPGELFF. Full variable domain (missing parts from reference TRBV7-9 and TRBJ2-2): DTGVSQNPRHKITKRGQNVTFRCDPISEHNRLYWYRQTLGQGPEFLTYFQNEAQLEKSRLLSDRFSAERPKGSFSTLEIQRTEQGDSAMYLCASSSPGELFFGEGSRLTVL.

The J gene is TRBJ2-2, the V gene TRBV5-8; D remains unclear. The CDR3 sequence is 13 residues long. V was pared by 4 bases and J by 8 bases, with 12 bases between. Germline lookup yields CDR1 SGHTS and CDR2 YDEGEE. In DNA form, the CDR3 reads TGTGCCAGCAGCCTGGCGTCTTCAGGGGAGCTGTTTTTT. Residues: CASSLASSGELFF.

This chain links TRBV29-1 with TRBJ2-7, with 11 bases lining up with TRBD2. The CDR3 has 14 amino acids. The V gene's germline CDR1 is SQVTM and CDR2 ANQGSEA. V lost 4 bases to trimming and J lost 4 bases; unmatched junction nucleotides: 6. The CDR3 coding sequence is TGCAGCGTTGTCTCTACTAGCGGGAGTTACGAGCAGTACTTC. As protein: CSVVSTSGSYEQYF.

The rearrangement joins TRBV30 to TRBJ1-2, with a tentative D call TRBD1 (6 bases). From germline, CDR1 is GTSNPN and CDR2 SVGIG (reference sequence). This CDR3 is 16 amino acids long. The ends were cut back, 2 bases at V and 3 bases at J, with 19 bases in the middle. This chain's CDR3 is CAWSPLRDRRHYGYTF. The CDR3 bases are TGTGCCTGGAGTCCCCTTCGCGACAGGAGGCACTATGGCTACACCTTC. Full variable domain (remainder filled in from reference TRBV30 and TRBJ1-2): SQTIHQWPATLVQPVGSPLSLECTVEGTSNPNLYWYRQAAGRGLQLLFYSVGIGQISSEVPQNLSASRPQDRQFILSSKKLLLSDSGFYLCAWSPLRDRRHYGYTFGSGTRLTVV.

The chain has TRBV7-9 and TRBJ1-2; D gene ambiguous. The CDR3 contains 13 residues. Germline loops: CDR1 SEHNR, CDR2 FQNEAQ (reference sequence). Trimming took 3 bases from V and 7 from J, leaving 12 bases between them. The chain's CDR3 is CASSFHDAGGYTF. DNA of the CDR3: TGTGCCAGCAGCTTCCACGACGCGGGTGGCTACACCTTC.

This clone was detected once. This chain joins TRBV6-1 and TRBJ2-7; possible D gene TRBD1, 5 bases. CDR1 and CDR2 from the germline V gene are MNHNS and SASEGT. This CDR3 is 15 amino acids long. Trimming stripped 6 bases from V and 0 bases from J, with 15 bases between. The CDR3 bases are TGTGCCAGCAGCGACTCCGACAGACTCTCCTACGAGCAGTACTTC. Translating it yields CASSDSDRLSYEQYF.

V gene TRBV6-5 combines with J gene TRBJ1-1, with no clear D. Germline lookup yields CDR1 MNHEY and CDR2 SVGAGI. Between the trimmed V and J ends, which lost 2 bases and 3 bases, there was a span of 7 bases. This CDR3 is built from 13 residues. In DNA form, the CDR3 reads TGTGCCAGCAGTTACGACGGGGACACTGAAGCTTTCTTT. It encodes CASSYDGDTEAFF.

The V call is TRBV7-9, the J call TRBJ1-1, with D hard to call. Trimming removed 5 bases at V and 4 bases at J, with 5 bases between. The CDR3 sequence is 11 residues long. Germline V lookup: CDR1 SEHNR, CDR2 FQNEAQ (reference sequence). As DNA, the CDR3 is TGTGCCAGCAGCGAAGCCACTGAAGCTTTCTTT. Protein: CASSEATEAFF. The entire variable domain, with the rest obtained from reference TRBV7-9 and TRBJ1-1, is as follows: DTGVSQNPRHKITKRGQNVTFRCDPISEHNRLYWYRQTLGQGPEFLTYFQNEAQLEKSRLLSDRFSAERPKGSFSTLEIQRTEQGDSAMYLCASSEATEAFFGQGTRLTVV.

The chain couples TRBV4-1 to TRBJ2-1; D gene unclear. The CDR3 covers 16 residues. Germline CDR1 reads MGHRA; CDR2 reads YSYEKL. Trimming took 1 base from V and 0 from J, leaving 10 bases between them. CDR3 DNA: TGCGCCAGCAGCCAAGTCGACATCATCTCCTACAATGAGCAGTTCTTC. It translates to CASSQVDIISYNEQFF.

This clone turned up a few times. This sequence joins TRBV28 and TRBJ1-1; TRBD1 is a possible D gene (5 bases). Germline CDR1 and CDR2: MDHEN and SYDVKM. V was trimmed by 6 bases and J by 3 bases, leaving 14 bases between them. CDR3 length equals 14 residues. CDR3 nucleotides: TGTGCCAGCAGCCCTACGTTGGGGGACACTGAAGCTTTCTTT. As protein: CASSPTLGDTEAFF.

The chain links TRBV14 to TRBJ1-1; D possibly corresponds to TRBD1 (6 bases). The germline V gene has CDR1 SGHDN and CDR2 FVKESK. V was trimmed by 4 bases and J by 8 bases, leaving 17 bases between them. The CDR3 is 14 residues long. CDR3 DNA sequence: TGTGCCAGCAGCCTTTATAGATGGGGGCCCGAAGCTTTCTTT. Translated, it gives CASSLYRWGPEAFF.

The chain has TRBV11-2 and TRBJ2-5; D not resolved. CDR1 is SGHAT and CDR2 is FQNNGV in the germline V gene. V lost 4 bases to trimming and J lost 5 bases, with 8 bases between them. This CDR3 is 12 amino acids long. The CDR3 here is CASSSLMETQYF. CDR3 DNA sequence: TGTGCCAGCAGCTCCCTAATGGAGACCCAGTACTTC.

The chain has TRBV11-2 and TRBJ2-1; no clear D gene. V was pared by 8 bases and J by 7 bases, with 24 bases between. Germline CDR1 and CDR2: SGHAT and FQNNGV. The CDR3 extends over 16 amino acids. The CDR3 DNA sequence: TGTGCCAGCCCCCTCCGTTTAGGTCGGCGCGGAAATGAGCAGTTCTTC. Its translation: CASPLRLGRRGNEQFF.

In regard to this clone: This sample also contains other DNA sequences that code for the same CDR3. This chain joins TRBV30 and TRBJ2-7, with 8 bases matching TRBD2. The trim removed 0 bases at V and 3 bases at J, leaving 1 base unmatched. Germline loops: CDR1 GTSNPN, CDR2 SVGIG (reference sequence). The CDR3 is made up of 13 amino acids. The CDR3 DNA sequence: TGTGCCTGGAGTGTGGGGACTAGCTACGAGCAGTACTTC. Its translation is CAWSVGTSYEQYF. Full variable domain (outside the CDR3, taken from reference TRBV30 and TRBJ2-7): SQTIHQWPATLVQPVGSPLSLECTVEGTSNPNLYWYRQAAGRGLQLLFYSVGIGQISSEVPQNLSASRPQDRQFILSSKKLLLSDSGFYLCAWSVGTSYEQYFGPGTRLTVT.

The chain links TRBV5-8 to TRBJ2-1; D remains ambiguous. CDR3 length: 13 residues. CDR1 is SGHTS and CDR2 is YDEGEE in the germline V gene. Trimming cost V 1 base and J 10 bases, with 12 bases left between them. This CDR3 reads CASSLFWSDEQFF. In DNA, the CDR3 is TGTGCCAGCAGCTTGTTCTGGAGCGACGAGCAGTTCTTC.

The rearrangement joins TRBV5-4 to TRBJ1-1; D may be TRBD1 (5 bases). Trimming removed 6 bases from V and 11 bases from J, with 14 bases in between. The CDR3 length is 11 residues. Germline V CDR1 and CDR2: SGHNT, YYREEE (reference sequence). CDR3 DNA: TGTGCCAGCACCACCAGGGACGGTGCTTTCTTT. Its translation: CASTTRDGAFF.

The chain uses TRBV7-9 and TRBJ1-2, with D perhaps TRBD1 (5 bases). Trimming took 3 bases from V and 8 from J, leaving 19 bases between them. CDR1 and CDR2 from the germline V gene are SEHNR and FQNEAQ (reference sequence). The CDR3 sequence is 15 residues long. The CDR3 region is CASSLPRGQGGGYTF. Here the CDR3 DNA reads TGTGCCAGCAGCTTGCCACGCGGTCAGGGAGGAGGCTACACCTTC.

This clone was found once. The genes are TRBV5-1 and TRBJ2-1; TRBD1 is a possible D gene (6 bases). Germline lookup yields CDR1 SGHRS and CDR2 YFSETQ. The V and J ends lost 6 bases and 0 bases respectively, with 13 bases between them. This CDR3 has 15 residues. This chain's CDR3 is CASTEGESSYNEQFF. The CDR3 bases are TGCGCCAGCACAGAGGGGGAAAGCTCCTACAATGAGCAGTTCTTC.

Concerning this clone itself: Other DNA sequences from this sample encode an identical CDR3 as well. The chain recombines TRBV27 with TRBJ2-7, with D possibly being TRBD1 or TRBD2 (5 bases each). Germline CDR1 reads MNHEY; CDR2 reads SMNVEV (reference sequence). V was clipped by 5 bases and J by 2 bases, with 13 bases between them. There are 14 residues in the CDR3. The CDR3 reads CASSPSGTTYEQYF. CDR3 coding DNA: TGTGCCAGCAGTCCCTCTGGGACCACCTACGAGCAGTACTTC.

This clone has a handful of counts. The chain is built from TRBV5-5 and TRBJ2-3; 8 bases fit TRBD2. J gave up 4 bases and V 2 bases, and 9 bases lay outside the gene matches. CDR3 size: 16 residues. CDR1 is SGHKS, CDR2 YYEKEE, per germline (reference sequence). The CDR3 DNA reads TGTGCCAGCAGCTTTTTAGGACTAGCAAGCTCAGATACGCAGTATTTT. Protein product: CASSFLGLASSDTQYF. The complete variable domain, with remaining parts taken from reference TRBV5-5 and TRBJ2-3, reads DAGVTQSPTHLIKTRGQQVTLRCSPISGHKSVSWYQQVLGQGPQFIFQYYEKEERGRGNFPDRFSARQFPNYSSELNVNALLLGDSALYLCASSFLGLASSDTQYFGPGTRLTVL.

The J gene is TRBJ1-1, the V gene TRBV4-1, with 7 bases matching TRBD1. Germline V gene sequence: CDR1 MGHRA, CDR2 YSYEKL. The CDR3 consists of 16 residues. Unmatched junction bases numbered 6, after V lost 2 bases and J lost 0 bases. In DNA form, the CDR3 reads TGCGCCAGCAGCCAACAGACAGGGAAGTTGAACACTGAAGCTTTCTTT. Its protein product is CASSQQTGKLNTEAFF.

To note about this clone: Other DNA sequences in this specimen translate into the identical CDR3. The gene calls are TRBV7-9 and TRBJ2-2, with D uncertain. The germline CDR1 and CDR2 sequences are SEHNR and FQNEAQ (reference sequence). V shed 5 bases and J shed 4 bases, with 5 bases lying between them. The CDR3 has 12 amino acids. For the CDR3, the DNA is TGTGCCAGCAGCCTCAGCACCGGGGAGCTGTTTTTT. This encodes CASSLSTGELFF.

V is TRBV14 and J is TRBJ2-7; 10 bases align to TRBD2. CDR3 length: 13 amino acids. The junction had 6 bases not matched to a gene; V was cut back by 6 bases and J by 7 bases. From germline, CDR1 is SGHDN and CDR2 FVKESK. This chain's CDR3 is CASRSSGREEQYF. CDR3 DNA: TGTGCCAGCAGATCTAGCGGGAGAGAGGAGCAGTACTTC.

CDR3 sequence (DNA): TGTGCCAGCAGTTTACGAGGATCTGAACATGATACGCAGTATTTT. This gives the protein CASSLRGSEHDTQYF. The chain is built from TRBV28 and TRBJ2-3; D remains unclear. The ends were cut back, 2 bases at V and 6 bases at J, with 15 bases in the middle. The CDR3 length is 15 residues. Germline values: CDR1 MDHEN, CDR2 SYDVKM.

The gene calls are TRBV5-6 and TRBJ1-5, with D tentatively TRBD1 (5 bases). CDR1 and CDR2 (germline): SGHDT, YYEEEE. V lost 3 bases to trimming and J lost 0 bases, with 10 bases between them. The CDR3 contains 15 residues. The DNA for the CDR3 is TGTGCCAGCAGCTCTGGGACCTATAGCAATCAGCCCCAGCATTTT. As protein: CASSSGTYSNQPQHF.

J is TRBJ1-5 and V is TRBV6-1; tentatively, D is TRBD1 (6 bases). This CDR3 region has 15 residues. CDR1 is MNHNS and CDR2 is SASEGT in the germline V gene. Trimming removed 6 bases from V and 0 bases from J, with 12 bases in between. The CDR3 sequence: CASRDRDTSNQPQHF. The CDR3 DNA reads as TGTGCCAGCAGGGACCGGGACACTAGCAATCAGCCCCAGCATTTT.

The J gene is TRBJ1-1, the V gene TRBV28; the match to TRBD1 covers 7 bases. The trim removed 1 base at V and 0 bases at J, leaving 8 bases unmatched. The CDR3 consists of 17 residues. Germline loops: CDR1 MDHEN, CDR2 SYDVKM. Here the CDR3 DNA reads TGTGCCAGCAGTTTATTATACCGGGACAGCATGAACACTGAAGCTTTCTTT. The encoded protein is CASSLLYRDSMNTEAFF.

The CDR3 DNA reads as TGTGCCACCAGCAGAGTTTCGAGTTCCGGCCTCTACGAGCAGTACTTC. It translates to CATSRVSSSGLYEQYF. The V call is TRBV15, the J call TRBJ2-7; no clear D gene. The CDR3 covers 16 residues. Germline CDR1 LNHNV, CDR2 YYDKDF (reference sequence). The V and J ends lost 1 base and 3 bases respectively, with 16 bases between them.

V is TRBV7-2 and J is TRBJ2-7, with 14 bases lining up with TRBD2. Per the germline V gene, CDR1 is SGHTA and CDR2 is FQGNSA. The CDR3 has 17 residues. The V segment lost 5 bases and the J segment 5 bases; nucleotides outside the gene matches: 11. CDR3 bases: TGTGCCAGCAGCGCCGTGACTAGCGGGAGGGCGGGGGACGAGCAGTACTTC. Translation: CASSAVTSGRAGDEQYF. The full variable domain, rest sourced from reference TRBV7-2 and TRBJ2-7, is GAGVSQSPSNKVTEKGKDVELRCDPISGHTALYWYRQSLGQGLEFLIYFQGNSAPDKSGLPSDRFSAERTGGSVSTLTIQRTQQEDSAVYLCASSAVTSGRAGDEQYFGPGTRLTVT.

The chain couples TRBV5-4 to TRBJ2-1, with D perhaps matching TRBD2 (7 bases). Germline-derived CDR1 and CDR2 are SGHNT and YYREEE (reference sequence). Trimming took 3 bases from V and 4 from J, leaving 20 bases between them. There are 17 residues in the CDR3. The CDR3 here is CASSSLGGGRTYNEQFF. The CDR3 coding sequence is TGTGCCAGCAGCTCCCTGGGGGGCGGGAGAACTTACAATGAGCAGTTCTTC.